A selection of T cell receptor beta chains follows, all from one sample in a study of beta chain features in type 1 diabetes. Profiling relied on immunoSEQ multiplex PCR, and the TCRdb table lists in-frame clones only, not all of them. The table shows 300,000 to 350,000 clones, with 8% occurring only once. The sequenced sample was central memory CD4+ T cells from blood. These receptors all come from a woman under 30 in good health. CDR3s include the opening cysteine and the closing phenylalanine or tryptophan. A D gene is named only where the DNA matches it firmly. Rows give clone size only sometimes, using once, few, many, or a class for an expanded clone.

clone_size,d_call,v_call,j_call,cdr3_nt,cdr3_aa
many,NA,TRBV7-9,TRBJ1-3,TGTGCCAGCAGCTTAGGCGTCTCTGGAAACACCATATATTTT,CASSLGVSGNTIYF
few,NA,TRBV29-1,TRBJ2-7,TGCAGCGCCAGGGACCGCCACTACGAGCAGTACTTC,CSARDRHYEQYF
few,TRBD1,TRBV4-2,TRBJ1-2,TGTGCCAGCAGCCCGTTACAGGGGGCGGACTCTAACTATGGCTACACCTTC,CASSPLQGADSNYGYTF
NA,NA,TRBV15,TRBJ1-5,TGTGCCACCAGCAGACAACAGGGCGAGGGTCAGCCCCAGCATTTT,CATSRQQGEGQPQHF
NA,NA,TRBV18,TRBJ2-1,TGTGCCAGCTCACCAGGGGGGCTTACCTACAATGAGCAGTTCTTC,CASSPGGLTYNEQFF
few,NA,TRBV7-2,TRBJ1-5,TGTGCCAGCAGCTTAATTGGACAGCCCCAGCATTTT,CASSLIGQPQHF
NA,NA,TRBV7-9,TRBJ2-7,TGTGCCAGCAGCTTAACGGGGGTTGCGGAGCAGTACTTC,CASSLTGVAEQYF
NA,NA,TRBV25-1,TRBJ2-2,TGTGCCAGCAGTGAAGGACTTAGCAACACCGGGGAGCTGTTTTTT,CASSEGLSNTGELFF
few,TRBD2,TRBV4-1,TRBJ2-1,TGCGCCAGCAGCCAAGATGCGGGAGTAGGCTACAATGAGCAGTTCTTC,CASSQDAGVGYNEQFF
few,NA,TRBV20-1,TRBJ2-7,TGCAGTGCCTGCGGGGTATGGGAGCAGTACTTC,CSACGVWEQYF
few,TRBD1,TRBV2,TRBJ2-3,TGTGCCAGCAGTGAGGGGGACAGGGGCCCAGATACGCAGTATTTT,CASSEGDRGPDTQYF
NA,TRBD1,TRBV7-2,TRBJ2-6,TGTGCCAGCAGCCTCCGGACAGGCTCTGGGGCCAACGTCCTGACTTTC,CASSLRTGSGANVLTF
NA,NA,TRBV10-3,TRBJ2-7,TGTGCCATCAGTGAGTCGTCATCCATCATTTCTGGGTCCTACGAGCAGTACTTC,CAISESSSIISGSYEQYF
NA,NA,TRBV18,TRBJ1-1,TGTGCCAGCTCACAGGACGGCACTGAAGCTTTCTTT,CASSQDGTEAFF
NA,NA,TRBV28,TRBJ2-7,TGTGCCAGCAGGCTAACCGGGACTGTAGTCTACGAGCAGTACTTC,CASRLTGTVVYEQYF
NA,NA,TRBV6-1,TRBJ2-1,TGTGCCAGCGAGGGGCTAGGAGGTTTCAATGAGCAGTTCTTC,CASEGLGGFNEQFF
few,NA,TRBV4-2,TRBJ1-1,TGTGCCAGCAGCCAAGCAGGGACGATGAACACTGAAGCTTTCTTT,CASSQAGTMNTEAFF
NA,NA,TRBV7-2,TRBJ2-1,TGTGCCAGCAGCTTAGCGCGGAGGACAGATGACAATGAGCAGTTCTTC,CASSLARRTDDNEQFF
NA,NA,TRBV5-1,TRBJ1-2,TGCGCCAGCAGCTCGGACCGAACTGACGCTAACTATGGCTACACCTTC,CASSSDRTDANYGYTF
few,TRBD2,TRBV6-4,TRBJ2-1,TGTGCCAGCAGTCGACTAGCGGGAAACCTCAATGAGCAGTTCTTC,CASSRLAGNLNEQFF
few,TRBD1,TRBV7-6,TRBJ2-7,TGTGCCAGCAGCCCTGCCGGACAGGGTCGGGAGCAGTACTTC,CASSPAGQGREQYF
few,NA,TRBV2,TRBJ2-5,TGTGCCAGCACCCCCCGGGCTAGTTGGGCTGAGACCCAGTACTTC,CASTPRASWAETQYF
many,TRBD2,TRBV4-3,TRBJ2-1,TGCGCCAGCAGCCAAGAGAGCGGGAGGGAGGGGTACAATGAGCAGTTCTTC,CASSQESGREGYNEQFF
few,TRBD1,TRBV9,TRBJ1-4,TGTGCCAGCAGCGTAGCGACAGGGCGCCTTGAAAAACTGTTTTTT,CASSVATGRLEKLFF
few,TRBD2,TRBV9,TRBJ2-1,TGTGCCAGCAGCGAACAAGCTAGCGGGAGCCTTGGCGATGAGCAGTTCTTC,CASSEQASGSLGDEQFF
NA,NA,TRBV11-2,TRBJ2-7,TGTGCCAGCAGCTTAGATCTAGTAACGTACGAGCAGTACTTC,CASSLDLVTYEQYF
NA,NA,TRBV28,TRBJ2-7,TGTGCCAGCAGTTTAGTTAGGGGGAGCTCCTACGAGCAGTACTTC,CASSLVRGSSYEQYF
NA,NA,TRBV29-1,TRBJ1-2,TGCAGCGTGGGACATACCCCGTGGGAGGGCTACACCTTC,CSVGHTPWEGYTF
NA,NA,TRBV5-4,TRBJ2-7,TGTGCCAGCAGCTTGATCGTCCGGGGGAGTCTCTCCGAGCAGTACTTC,CASSLIVRGSLSEQYF
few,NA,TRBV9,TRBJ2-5,TGTGCCAGCAGCCCGAGCGGGACACAAGAGACCCAGTACTTC,CASSPSGTQETQYF
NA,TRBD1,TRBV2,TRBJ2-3,TGTGCCAGCGGCGGACAGGGTGGATATACGCAGTATTTT,CASGGQGGYTQYF
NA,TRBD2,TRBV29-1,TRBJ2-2,TGCAGCGTCAGAGGACTAGCGGGAAATATAGGCACCGGGGAGCTGTTTTTT,CSVRGLAGNIGTGELFF
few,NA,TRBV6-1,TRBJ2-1,TGTGCCAGCAGTGAAAGCTACAATGAGCAGTTCTTC,CASSESYNEQFF
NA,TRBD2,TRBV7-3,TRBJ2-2,TGTGCCAGCAGCGATACTAGCGGGAGGGTCGGGGAGCTGTTTTTT,CASSDTSGRVGELFF
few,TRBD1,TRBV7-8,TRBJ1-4,TGTGCCAGCAGCCCTATCCACGGACAGGGGATGGGACTGTTTTTT,CASSPIHGQGMGLFF
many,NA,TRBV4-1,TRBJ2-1,TGCGCCAGCAGCCAAGTCGAGGTCGCGGGATGGAATGAGCAGTTCTTC,CASSQVEVAGWNEQFF
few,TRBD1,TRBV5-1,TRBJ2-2,TGCGCCAGCAGCCCCGGACAGGGTCAAACCGGGGAGCTGTTTTTT,CASSPGQGQTGELFF
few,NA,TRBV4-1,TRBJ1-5,TGCGCCAGCAGCCAAGAGAGGGGTGATGGGCCCCAGCATTTT,CASSQERGDGPQHF
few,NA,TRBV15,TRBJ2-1,TGTGCCACCAGCAGGGCCGCCTACAATGAGCAGTTCTTC,CATSRAAYNEQFF
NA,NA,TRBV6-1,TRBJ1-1,TGTGCCAGCATCCGCAGAGCACAGAACACTGAAGCTTTCTTT,CASIRRAQNTEAFF
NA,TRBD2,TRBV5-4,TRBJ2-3,TGTGCCAGCAGCTTGTTCCTAGCGGGTCCTTCAGATACGCAGTATTTT,CASSLFLAGPSDTQYF
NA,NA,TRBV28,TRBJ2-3,TGTGCCAGCAGTGTAACAGGGAACACAGATACGCAGTATTTT,CASSVTGNTDTQYF
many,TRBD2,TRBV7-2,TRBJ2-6,TGTGCCAGCAGCTTGGCGGGAGGTGGGGCCAACGTCCTGACTTTC,CASSLAGGGANVLTF
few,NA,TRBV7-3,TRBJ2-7,TGTGCCAGCAGCTCTTGGGGGTCTCCCCCCTACGAGCAGTACTTC,CASSSWGSPPYEQYF
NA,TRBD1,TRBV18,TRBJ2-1,TGTGCCAGCTCACAGGCCGACAGGGGGGAGCAGTTCTTC,CASSQADRGEQFF
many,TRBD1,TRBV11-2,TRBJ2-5,TGTGCCAGCAGCCCGACTTGGACAGGGACCGAGACCCAGTACTTC,CASSPTWTGTETQYF
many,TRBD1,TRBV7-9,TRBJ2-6,TGTGCCAGCAGCTCGGACAGGGTTATCTATCCCGTCCTGACTTTC,CASSSDRVIYPVLTF
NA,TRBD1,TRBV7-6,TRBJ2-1,TGTGCCAGCAGCTTGGGACAGGGGGGGTACAATGAGCAGTTCTTC,CASSLGQGGYNEQFF
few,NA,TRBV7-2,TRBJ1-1,TGTGCCAGCAGCTTAGTAGGGGTCGGCACTGAAGCTTTCTTT,CASSLVGVGTEAFF
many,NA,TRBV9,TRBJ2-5,TGTGCCAGCAGCGTACAAGAAGGAGAGACCCAGTACTTC,CASSVQEGETQYF
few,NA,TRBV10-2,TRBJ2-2,TGCGCCAGCAGTTGGGGAACCGGGGAGCTGTTTTTT,CASSWGTGELFF
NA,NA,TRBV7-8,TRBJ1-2,TGTGCCAGCAGCCCTTCGGGAGGGGGGCACTATGGCTACACCTTC,CASSPSGGGHYGYTF
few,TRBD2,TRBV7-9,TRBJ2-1,TGTGCCAGCAGCTTCCGACGGACTAGCGGGAAAGACAATGAGCAGTTCTTC,CASSFRRTSGKDNEQFF
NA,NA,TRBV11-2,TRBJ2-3,TGTGCCAGCAGCTTGGTAGGTGGGGATACGCAGTATTTT,CASSLVGGDTQYF